The 19 T cell receptor beta chains below all came from one sample that was sequenced in a study of TIL therapy for anti-PD-1-resistant metastatic lung cancer (dated by TCRdb to about 2021). The time point label on this specimen signifies: pre-treatment sample, taken before nivolumab and TIL therapy. TCR beta CDR3 regions were amplified from genomic DNA with the immunoSEQ v3 hsTCRB kit using bias-controlled multiplex PCR. TCRdb retrieved this table from immuneACCESS and kept in-frame rearrangements only. Not all clones are present; in checked studies, unresolved V genes account for under half, and no reason is known for the remainder. This sample has roughly 15,000 clones in its table, and roughly 86% of those were observed once. Jointly, the top ten make up roughly 0.86% of the sample. Here the sequenced sample was blood, taken at baseline. The receptor set was obtained from a person aged 25 to 85 with non-small cell lung cancer.

V usage is TRBV6-6 and J usage is TRBJ2-5; TRBD1 agrees at 9 bases. CDR1 is MNHNY, CDR2 SVGAGI, per germline (reference sequence). Losses at the gene ends were 6 bases for V and 4 bases for J; bases not matched to a gene: 12. The CDR3 has 16 amino acids. The CDR3 bases are TGTGCCAGCAGATTATGGGGACAGGGAGATGTAGAGACCCAGTACTTC. Its translation: CASRLWGQGDVETQYF.

The chain links TRBV5-6 to TRBJ2-3; D gene uncertain. The CDR3 extends over 13 amino acids. Trimming cost V 3 bases and J 1 base, with 6 bases left between them. Germline CDR1 is SGHDT and CDR2 is YYEEEE. CDR3 sequence reads: CASSWQGTDTQYF. In DNA form, the CDR3 reads TGTGCCAGCAGCTGGCAGGGCACAGATACGCAGTATTTT.

The chain combines TRBV10-1 with TRBJ2-5; 11 nucleotides agree with TRBD2. V gave up 6 bases and J gave up 4 bases; unmatched junction bases: 16. CDR1 WNHNN and CDR2 SYGVQD come from the germline V gene (reference sequence). CDR3 size: 18 residues. For the CDR3, the DNA is TGCGCCAGCAGAAAAATCCCATTGGCTAGCGGGAGGACAGAGACCCAGTACTTC. Amino acid sequence: CASRKIPLASGRTETQYF.

V is TRBV28 and J is TRBJ2-5; TRBD1 matches at 9 bases. The J call is uncertain, as TRBJ2-7 better fits the DNA end. CDR1 MDHEN and CDR2 SYDVKM come from the germline V gene. This CDR3 comprises 14 residues. CDR3 sequence: CASSRQGGSYEQYF. As DNA, the CDR3 is TGTGCCAGCAGTCGACAGGGGGGATCCTACGAGCAGTACTTC.

This clone was found a few times. The gene calls are TRBV11-3 and TRBJ2-4, with D possibly being TRBD1 (5 bases). Trimming left V 5 bases short and J 2 bases short, with 10 bases between. The CDR3 consists of 14 residues. Germline V gene lookup returns CDR1 SGHNT and CDR2 YENEEA. This chain's CDR3 is CASSAQGTKNIQYF. The CDR3 coding sequence is TGTGCCAGCAGCGCCCAGGGAACCAAAAACATTCAGTACTTC.

The rearrangement joins TRBV7-9 to TRBJ2-7, with a possible D match to TRBD1 (5 bases). This CDR3 spans 16 amino acids. Trimming left V 2 bases short and J 0 bases short, with 14 bases between. Germline V gene lookup returns CDR1 SEHNR and CDR2 FQNEAQ (reference sequence). The CDR3 here is CASSLNLGAFSYEQYF. The CDR3 coding sequence is TGTGCCAGCAGCTTAAATCTTGGGGCCTTCTCCTACGAGCAGTACTTC.

The CDR3 nucleotides are TGTGCCAGCAGCTTAGGCGGCCCCGAGCAGTTCTTC. Translation: CASSLGGPEQFF. The rearrangement links TRBV11-2 to TRBJ2-1; D ambiguous. V lost 1 base, J lost 10 bases, and 8 bases lay in between. This CDR3 has 12 residues. From germline, CDR1 is SGHAT and CDR2 FQNNGV.

The chain employs TRBV28 and TRBJ2-4; no firm D call. Between the trimmed V and J ends, which lost 6 bases and 0 bases, there was a span of 3 bases. The CDR3 contains 12 residues. Germline CDR1 MDHEN, CDR2 SYDVKM. For the CDR3, the DNA is TGTGCCAGCAGCCTAGCCAAAAACATTCAGTACTTC. This codes for CASSLAKNIQYF.

The chain carries TRBV5-5 and TRBJ1-6; D is unclear. This CDR3 spans 14 amino acids. The V gene's germline CDR1 is SGHKS and CDR2 YYEKEE (reference sequence). Deletions cut 2 bases from V and 5 bases from J, with 8 bases between. The CDR3 loop reads CASSFRRNNSPLHF. The CDR3 nucleotides are TGTGCCAGCAGCTTTAGGAGGAATAATTCACCCCTCCACTTT.

The V and J genes are TRBV7-2 and TRBJ2-7, with D possibly matching TRBD2 (7 bases). Germline V lookup: CDR1 SGHTA, CDR2 FQGNSA. Trimming left V 4 bases short and J 6 bases short, with 19 bases between. The CDR3 extends over 15 amino acids. CDR3: CASSSRGAGFVEQYF. For the CDR3, the DNA is TGTGCCAGCAGCTCTCGGGGGGCAGGTTTTGTCGAGCAGTACTTC.

This rearrangement joins TRBV19 to TRBJ2-1; a weak D match, TRBD2 (5 bases). Germline lookup yields CDR1 LNHDA and CDR2 SQIVND (reference sequence). The CDR3 runs to 15 residues. V was pared by 7 bases and J by 4 bases, with 17 bases between. CDR3 coding DNA: TGTGCCAGTAACCCCCGAGGGCTTTCATACAATGAGCAGTTCTTC. It specifies CASNPRGLSYNEQFF.

The genes are TRBV5-1 and TRBJ2-1, with D unclear. Germline CDR1 and CDR2: SGHRS and YFSETQ. V was trimmed by 0 bases and J by 7 bases, leaving 5 bases between them. This CDR3 has 12 amino acids. The CDR3 coding sequence is TGCGCCAGCAGCTTGGAAATGAATGAGCAGTTCTTC. Translated, it gives CASSLEMNEQFF. The variable domain in full, completed from reference TRBV5-1 and TRBJ2-1, reads KAGVTQTPRYLIKTRGQQVTLSCSPISGHRSVSWYQQTPGQGLQFLFEYFSETQRNKGNFPGRFSGRQFSNSRSEMNVSTLELGDSALYLCASSLEMNEQFFGPGTRLTVL.

This clone has just one count. This rearrangement joins TRBV30 to TRBJ2-1; 10 nucleotides line up with TRBD1. J gave up 7 bases and V 5 bases, and 2 bases lay outside the gene matches. This CDR3 is built from 12 residues. CDR1 is GTSNPN and CDR2 is SVGIG in the germline V gene (reference sequence). For the CDR3, the DNA is TGTGCCTGGGGGACAGGGGCTAATGAGCAGTTCTTC. It codes for CAWGTGANEQFF.

The chain uses TRBV7-3 and TRBJ2-1; D assignment may be TRBD1 or TRBD2 (5 bases each). The CDR3 totals 16 residues. V lost 2 bases and J 0 bases, leaving 11 bases between the germline ends. The V gene's germline CDR1 is SGHTA and CDR2 FQGTGA. The CDR3 sequence is CASSLGGRNSYNEQFF. The CDR3 DNA reads as TGTGCCAGCAGCTTAGGGGGACGAAACTCCTACAATGAGCAGTTCTTC.

Here the CDR3 DNA reads TGTGCCAGCTCACCAATGGGGAGGGCTAATGAAAAACTGTTTTTT. It specifies CASSPMGRANEKLFF. The rearrangement joins TRBV18 to TRBJ1-4; the D is unclear. The CDR3 covers 15 residues. The germline CDR1 and CDR2 sequences are KGHSH and LQKENI. V lost 2 bases and J 3 bases, leaving 10 bases between the germline ends.

The table lists this clone with a few counts. The chain is built from TRBV7-2 and TRBJ2-7; D uncertain. CDR3 length: 15 residues. V was shortened by 3 bases and J by 0 bases, with 12 bases between the two germline ends. Germline V gene data show CDR1 as SGHTA and CDR2 as FQGNSA. The CDR3 region has the DNA TGTGCCAGCAGCTTTGCTTCTACGAGCTCCTACGAGCAGTACGTC. Translating gives CASSFASTSSYEQYV.

The chain employs TRBV5-5 and TRBJ1-1; D remains unclear. The V gene lost 4 bases and the J gene lost 1 base, with 8 bases spanning the gap. Germline V CDR1 and CDR2: SGHKS, YYEKEE (reference sequence). The CDR3 covers 13 residues. In DNA form, the CDR3 reads TGTGCCAGCAGCCTCACCCCGAACACTGAAGCTTTCTTT. Protein: CASSLTPNTEAFF. The full variable domain, in which reference TRBV5-5 and TRBJ1-1 provide the parts outside the CDR3, is DAGVTQSPTHLIKTRGQQVTLRCSPISGHKSVSWYQQVLGQGPQFIFQYYEKEERGRGNFPDRFSARQFPNYSSELNVNALLLGDSALYLCASSLTPNTEAFFGQGTRLTVV.

The chain joins TRBV5-1 to TRBJ1-1; 7 nucleotides line up with TRBD1. The length of the CDR3 is 15 residues. Trimming cost V 4 bases and J 4 bases; bases outside gene matches: 10. Germline V CDR1 and CDR2: SGHRS, YFSETQ. CDR3: CASSRLQGSGTEAFF. In DNA form, the CDR3 reads TGCGCCAGCAGCCGCTTACAGGGGAGTGGCACTGAAGCTTTCTTT.

The chain recombines TRBV2 with TRBJ2-3; no firm D call. Trimming took 4 bases from V and 3 from J, leaving 14 bases between them. Germline V gene sequence: CDR1 SNHLY, CDR2 FYNNEI. This CDR3 is 15 amino acids long. The CDR3 coding sequence is TGTGCCAGCAGTGTTAGACGGGTAGGAACAGATACGCAGTATTTT. This codes for CASSVRRVGTDTQYF.